This T cell receptor (beta chain) was obtained from a study of CXCR3-negative and CXCR3-positive naive CD8 T cells. The CDR3 extends over 15 amino acids. It was by 5' RACE with UMI labels that the TRB cDNA libraries were prepared. TCRdb re-called the 5' RACE reads, yielding one record per CDR3 amino acid sequence without DNA. The sample shows 75,000 or so distinct CDR3 sequences, and 1.6% sits with its ten largest clones. This sequence was found in a human donor in good health. Some clones in this sample may be carry-over from other donors' samples. The sample comprised naive CXCR3- CD8+ T cells from blood. Regarding subset: CD45RO-CCR7+CD27+CD95- naive CD8+ T cells lacking CXCR3 (TNR3-). The V gene is TRBV12-3 or TRBV12-4, the J gene TRBJ2-3. The CDR3 here is CASSPTLTSTDTQYF.